A single sample is the source of the 6 T cell receptor beta chains below, sequenced in a study of T cells in Graves' hyperthyroidism and ophthalmopathy. TCR beta CDR3 regions were amplified from RNA. First-round RT-PCR of the TCR CDR3 relied on the HTBI primer set. TCRdb redid the calling of the multiplex PCR reads with MiXCR, one entry per CDR3 protein. The sample contains approximately 400,000 distinct CDR3 sequences, over 15% of which appear only once. Sequencing was carried out using blood. These receptors were collected from a young woman with Graves' hyperthyroidism.

This clonotype showed up many times. CDR3 protein: CASSEGQNQPQHF. DNA of the CDR3: TGCGCCAGCAGCGAGGGACAGAATCAGCCCCAGCATTTT. The chain joins TRBV5-1 to TRBJ1-5; 7 bases line up with TRBD1. Germline-derived CDR1 and CDR2 are SGHRS and YFSETQ. The CDR3 runs to 13 residues. Trimming at V came to 4 bases and at J to 4 bases, leaving 2 bases not matched to a gene.

The CDR3 spells CSARDLRGTYTDTQYF. CDR3 coding DNA: TGCAGTGCTAGAGATCTACGGGGGACCTACACAGATACGCAGTATTTT. This chain connects TRBV20-1 to TRBJ2-3, with a tentative D call TRBD2 (6 bases). Trimming took 0 bases from V and 2 from J, leaving 15 bases between them. The CDR3 consists of 16 residues. Germline V gene sequence: CDR1 DFQATT, CDR2 SNEGSKA (reference sequence).

This clonotype was counted ten times or more. A read error may account for a junction end that differs from germline. The chain uses TRBV2 and TRBJ1-5; D gene unclear. The CDR3 has 13 amino acids. Germline V gene sequence: CDR1 SNHLY, CDR2 FYNNEI. This CDR3 is CASGDYSNQPQHF. The DNA for the CDR3 is TGTGCCAGCGGTGACTATAGCAATCAGCCCCAGCATTTT.

This clonotype showed up many times. The junction shows a germline mismatch at one end, possibly a read error. This chain uses TRBV18 with TRBJ2-5; TRBD2 matches at 8 bases. The germline gives CDR1 KGHSH, CDR2 LQKENI. The length of the CDR3 is 15 residues. The chain's CDR3 is CASSPQLAVQETQYF. In nucleotides, the CDR3 is TGTGCCAGCTCCCCACAACTAGCGGTTCAAGAGACCCAGTACTTC.

This clonotype was observed many times. The rearrangement links TRBV6-5 to TRBJ2-2; 8 bases line up with TRBD1. V was clipped by 4 bases and J by 4 bases; unmatched bases: 5. Germline-derived CDR1 and CDR2 are MNHEY and SVGAGI. The CDR3 is made up of 15 amino acids. This CDR3 is CASSSWDRRTGELFF. DNA of the CDR3: TGTGCCAGCAGTTCCTGGGACAGGCGCACCGGGGAGCTGTTTTTT.

This clonotype was detected ten times or more. This chain joins TRBV11-3 and TRBJ2-5; 8 bases line up with TRBD1. The CDR3 is made up of 13 amino acids. V was clipped by 4 bases and J by 8 bases; unmatched bases: 6. Germline V gives CDR1 SGHNT, CDR2 YENEEA. For the CDR3, the DNA is TGTGCCAGCAGCTCTGACAGGGGACCTACCCAGTACTTC. Encoded protein: CASSSDRGPTQYF.